The 23 T cell receptor beta chains below come from one sample, sequenced in a study of blood T cell repertoires in COVID-19. Sequencing used immunoSEQ multiplex PCR; TCRdb keeps in-frame clones, though not all of them. The sample carries 230,000 or so clones, 70% to 90% recorded once. Source material: PBMCs or T cells enriched from blood (not recorded which). The receptors shown here come from a woman aged 40 to 50 with acute COVID-19.

The CDR3 here is CASSPRTGGSPLHF. CDR3 sequence (DNA): TGTGCCAGCAGCCCCCGGACGGGGGGATCACCCCTCCACTTT. This chain joins TRBV7-2 and TRBJ1-6, with a tentative D call TRBD1 (5 bases). CDR1 and CDR2 from the germline V gene are SGHTA and FQGNSA. This CDR3 contains 14 residues. Trimming cost V 5 bases and J 10 bases, with 15 bases left between them.

The chain joins TRBV14 to TRBJ2-3; 8 bases map to TRBD1. The CDR3 sequence is 15 residues long. Germline V gene sequence: CDR1 SGHDN, CDR2 FVKESK. J lost 1 base, V lost 2 bases, and 2 bases had no gene match. CDR3 nucleotides: TGTGCCAGCAGCCAACCGGGACAGGGCACAGATACGCAGTATTTT. Translation gives CASSQPGQGTDTQYF.

This clone has only a few counts. The chain links TRBV12-3 or TRBV12-4 to TRBJ1-1; 8 nucleotides line up with TRBD1. Germline trimming cut 7 bases from V and 8 bases from J; bases unmatched to any gene: 6. The CDR3 contains 12 residues. The CDR3: CASIQGGYEAFF. Written as DNA, the CDR3 is TGTGCCAGCATACAGGGGGGTTACGAAGCTTTCTTT.

The CDR3 coding sequence is TGCGCCAGTTTTAATGGGCCTAACACTGAAGCTTTCTTT. Its protein is CASFNGPNTEAFF. This chain joins TRBV5-1 and TRBJ1-1; D not certain. CDR1 SGHRS and CDR2 YFSETQ come from the germline V gene. Trimming removed 8 bases from V and 2 bases from J, with 13 bases in between. CDR3 size: 13 residues.

The V and J genes are TRBV4-1 and TRBJ1-6; weak D call: TRBD1 (5 bases). Germline CDR1 and CDR2: MGHRA and YSYEKL. There are 16 residues in the CDR3. V was trimmed by 5 bases and J by 8 bases, leaving 19 bases between them. The CDR3 nucleotides are TGCGCCAGCAGCGAAGGCGCAGGGTTTCCCCATTCACCCCTCCACTTT. Residues: CASSEGAGFPHSPLHF.

This chain links TRBV2 with TRBJ2-2, with D possibly matching TRBD1 (6 bases). V shed 4 bases and J shed 3 bases, with 9 bases lying between them. Per the germline V gene, CDR1 is SNHLY and CDR2 is FYNNEI. The CDR3 extends over 14 amino acids. The CDR3 here is CASSVTGYTGELFF. The CDR3 bases are TGTGCCAGCAGTGTAACAGGGTACACCGGGGAGCTGTTTTTT.

J is TRBJ1-2 and V is TRBV6-5; D gene uncertain. The CDR3 has 16 residues. Germline values: CDR1 MNHEY, CDR2 SVGAGI. The V gene lost 3 bases and the J gene lost 2 bases, with 16 bases spanning the gap. The CDR3 nucleotides read TGTGCCAGCAGTTATGGGAGCTCGGACCAAAACTATGGCTACACCTTC. Translated, it gives CASSYGSSDQNYGYTF.

The table lists this clone with a count of one. This chain links TRBV10-2 with TRBJ1-1; possibly TRBD1 for D (5 bases). Trimming stripped 6 bases from V and 0 bases from J, with 11 bases between. The CDR3 sequence is 14 residues long. Germline CDR1 WSHSY, CDR2 SAAADI. The chain's CDR3 is CASRTTVMNTEAFF. Written as DNA, the CDR3 is TGCGCCAGCAGGACGACAGTTATGAACACTGAAGCTTTCTTT.

This clone was recorded at least ten times. The V gene is TRBV9, the J gene TRBJ1-4; D not certain. V was pared by 0 bases and J by 4 bases, with 10 bases between. This CDR3 comprises 15 residues. The germline CDR1 and CDR2 sequences are SGDLS and YYNGEE. This chain's CDR3 is CASSVGVGSNEKLFF. The CDR3 coding sequence is TGTGCCAGCAGCGTAGGGGTAGGGAGTAATGAAAAACTGTTTTTT.

As to this clone: The sample contains more than one DNA sequence encoding this CDR3. This sequence joins TRBV3-1 (or the pseudogene TRBV3-2) and TRBJ1-1; a possible D gene is TRBD1 (6 bases). The CDR3 contains 13 residues. CDR1 is LGHDT and CDR2 is YNNKEL in the germline V gene (reference sequence). The V gene lost 4 bases and the J gene lost 3 bases, with 9 bases spanning the gap. CDR3 nucleotide sequence: TGTGCCAGCAGCCGACAGGTTTACACTGAAGCTTTCTTT. Amino acid sequence: CASSRQVYTEAFF.

The rearrangement links TRBV24-1 to TRBJ1-1; no definite D call. V lost 4 bases to trimming and J lost 1 base, with 12 bases between them. Germline CDR1 reads KGHDR; CDR2 reads SFDVKD. The length of the CDR3 is 15 residues. In DNA form, the CDR3 reads TGTGCCACCAGTGACCCCCGACCGGGGAACACTGAAGCTTTCTTT. Translating gives CATSDPRPGNTEAFF.

The V and J genes are TRBV6-6 and TRBJ1-2; D gene ambiguous. The germline V and J ends were trimmed by 2 bases and 2 bases, with 12 bases remaining between them. CDR3 length equals 15 residues. Germline CDR1 and CDR2: MNHNY and SVGAGI (reference sequence). CDR3 residues: CASSYLFDTNYGYTF. CDR3 nucleotide sequence: TGTGCCAGCAGTTACCTCTTTGACACGAACTATGGCTACACCTTC.

The chain employs TRBV3-1 (or the pseudogene TRBV3-2) and TRBJ2-2; TRBD1 might be the D (8 bases). With 2 bases removed from V and 1 base from J, the gap between germline ends came to 14 bases. The germline CDR1 and CDR2 sequences are LGHDT and YNNKEL (reference sequence). The CDR3 loop spans 17 amino acids. The CDR3 DNA reads TGTGCCAGCAGCCAAAAGGGGGGGACAGGGAACACCGGGGAGCTGTTTTTT. Translated: CASSQKGGTGNTGELFF.

This rearrangement joins TRBV2 to TRBJ1-6; D might be TRBD1 (6 bases). The germline V gene has CDR1 SNHLY and CDR2 FYNNEI. V was trimmed by 8 bases and J by 2 bases, leaving 16 bases between them. The CDR3 runs to 16 residues. CDR3 nucleotides: TGTGCCAGCCGGCCAGGGGAATCACCCTATAATTCACCCCTCCACTTT. Its protein product is CASRPGESPYNSPLHF.

The V gene is TRBV18, the J gene TRBJ1-3, with D maybe TRBD1 (5 bases). V was trimmed by 5 bases and J by 0 bases, leaving 14 bases between them. This CDR3 has 16 amino acids. The germline gives CDR1 KGHSH, CDR2 LQKENI. DNA of the CDR3: TGTGCCAGCTCATTCTCACAGGATTACTCTGGAAACACCATATATTTT. Protein: CASSFSQDYSGNTIYF.

This chain connects TRBV5-4 to TRBJ1-2; TRBD1 might be the D (6 bases). V was shortened by 4 bases and J by 0 bases, with 13 bases between the two germline ends. The CDR3 consists of 15 residues. Germline CDR1 is SGHNT and CDR2 is YYREEE (reference sequence). The DNA for the CDR3 is TGTGCCAGCAGCAGGGGGACCTACACTAACTATGGCTACACCTTC. Translation: CASSRGTYTNYGYTF.

This clone was counted between two and nine times. The CDR3 here is CASSSPANYGYTF. For the CDR3, the DNA is TGTGCCAGCAGCTCCCCAGCTAACTATGGCTACACCTTC. The chain joins TRBV7-2 to TRBJ1-2; D is unclear. The length of the CDR3 is 13 residues. The germline V gene encodes CDR1 SGHTA and CDR2 FQGNSA. Between the trimmed V and J ends, which lost 4 bases and 0 bases, there was a span of 6 bases. The variable domain in full, with the rest retrieved from reference TRBV7-2 and TRBJ1-2, is GAGVSQSPSNKVTEKGKDVELRCDPISGHTALYWYRQSLGQGLEFLIYFQGNSAPDKSGLPSDRFSAERTGGSVSTLTIQRTQQEDSAVYLCASSSPANYGYTFGSGTRLTVV.

The chain couples TRBV4-3 to TRBJ1-2; the match to TRBD1 covers 8 bases. Trimming at V came to 4 bases and at J to 7 bases, leaving 11 bases not matched to a gene. There are 15 residues in the CDR3. Looked up from germline, CDR1 is LGHNA and CDR2 is YSLEER. The DNA of the CDR3 is TGCGCCAGCAGCCCCGATTACAGGGGGATGGGTGGCTACACCTTC. As protein: CASSPDYRGMGGYTF.

The chain employs TRBV24-1 and TRBJ1-3; D gene ambiguous. The ends were cut back, 11 bases at V and 0 bases at J, with 13 bases in the middle. CDR1 is KGHDR, CDR2 SFDVKD, per germline. The CDR3 extends over 14 amino acids. The CDR3: CAIMWQFSGNTIYF. CDR3 sequence (DNA): TGTGCCATTATGTGGCAGTTCTCTGGAAACACCATATATTTT.

The chain is built from TRBV12-3 or TRBV12-4 and TRBJ1-2; D is unclear. The CDR3 totals 11 residues. Deletions cut 4 bases from V and 4 bases from J, with 4 bases between. CDR3: CASSSSYGYTF. For the CDR3, the DNA is TGTGCCAGCAGTTCCTCCTATGGCTACACCTTC.

J is TRBJ1-1 and V is TRBV27, with 7 bases matching TRBD1. V lost 6 bases and J lost 6; bases outside the gene matches: 10. The CDR3 spans 14 residues. CDR1 is MNHEY, CDR2 SMNVEV, per germline (reference sequence). CDR3 nucleotide sequence: TGTGCCAGCAGAAGACAGGGAGAAGAAGCTGAAGCTTTCTTT. Encoded protein: CASRRQGEEAEAFF.

This sequence joins TRBV4-2 and TRBJ2-4; D not resolved. The V end was cut by 0 bases, the J end by 2 bases, with 5 bases between. The CDR3 runs 14 residues. CDR1 and CDR2 from the germline V gene are LGHNA and YNFKEQ. Here the CDR3 reads CASSQESTKNIQYF. CDR3 nucleotide sequence: TGTGCCAGCAGCCAAGAGAGTACCAAAAACATTCAGTACTTC.

CDR3 in amino acids: CASSERKGTGDTEAFF. The CDR3 DNA is TGTGCCAGCAGTGAAAGAAAGGGGACGGGAGACACTGAAGCTTTCTTT. The J gene is TRBJ1-1, the V gene TRBV6-1; D is perhaps TRBD1 (5 bases). This CDR3 is built from 16 residues. Between the trimmed V and J ends, which lost 2 bases and 3 bases, there was a span of 16 bases. Germline assignment: CDR1 MNHNS and CDR2 SASEGT.